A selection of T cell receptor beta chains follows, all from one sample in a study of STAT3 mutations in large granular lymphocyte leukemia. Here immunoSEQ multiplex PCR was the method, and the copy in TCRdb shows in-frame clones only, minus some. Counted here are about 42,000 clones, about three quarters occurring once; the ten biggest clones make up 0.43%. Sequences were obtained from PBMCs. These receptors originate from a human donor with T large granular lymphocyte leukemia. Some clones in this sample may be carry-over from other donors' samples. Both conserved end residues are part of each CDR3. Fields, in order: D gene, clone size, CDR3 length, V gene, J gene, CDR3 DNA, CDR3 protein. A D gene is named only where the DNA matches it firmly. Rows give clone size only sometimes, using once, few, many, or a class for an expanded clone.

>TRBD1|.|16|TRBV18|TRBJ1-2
TGTGCCAGCTCACCACCGAGGCAGGGGGCGCACTATGGCTACACCTTC
CASSPPRQGAHYGYTF
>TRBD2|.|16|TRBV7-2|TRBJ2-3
TGTGCCAGCAGCGAGTGGACTAGCGGGGGAACAGATACGCAGTATTTT
CASSEWTSGGTDTQYF
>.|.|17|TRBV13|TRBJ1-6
TGTGCCAGCAGCTTAATTTCAAGGCATTCCTATAATTCACCCCTCCACTTT
CASSLISRHSYNSPLHF
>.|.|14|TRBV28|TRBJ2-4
TGTGCCAGCAGTACTCGGACCCCCCTAGGCATTCAGTACTTC
CASSTRTPLGIQYF
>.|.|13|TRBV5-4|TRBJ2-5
TGTGCCAGCAGAAGGGGGGGAGAAGAGACCCAGTACTTC
CASRRGGEETQYF
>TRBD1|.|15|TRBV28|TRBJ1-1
TGTGCCAGCAGGGGGACAGGGGTCCTCTACACTGAAGCTTTCTTT
CASRGTGVLYTEAFF
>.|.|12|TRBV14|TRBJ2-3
TGTGCCAGCAGCCAGGGACTCCCAACGCAGTATTTT
CASSQGLPTQYF
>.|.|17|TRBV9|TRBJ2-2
TGTGCCAGCAGCTCAATGTCTTGGGAGGCGGACACCGGGGAGCTGTTTTTT
CASSSMSWEADTGELFF
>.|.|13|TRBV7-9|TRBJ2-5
TGTGCCAGCGTAAGGACTCAGCAAGAGACCCAGTACTTC
CASVRTQQETQYF
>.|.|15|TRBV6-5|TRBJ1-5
TGTGCCAGCAGCAAGCGGGGGGGGTACAATCAGCCCCAGCATTTT
CASSKRGGYNQPQHF
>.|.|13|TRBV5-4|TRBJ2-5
TGTGCCAGCAGCTTGATCGCGGGGGAGACCCAGTACTTC
CASSLIAGETQYF
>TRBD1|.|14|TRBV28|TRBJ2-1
TGTGCCAGCAGTTTAGACAGGGGCGGTGGTGAGCAGTTCTTC
CASSLDRGGGEQFF
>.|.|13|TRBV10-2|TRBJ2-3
TGCGCCATCTCCCCTTCCCGCGGCGATACGCAGTATTTT
CAISPSRGDTQYF
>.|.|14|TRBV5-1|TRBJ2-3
TGCGCCAGCAGCGCGGACCACTTCACAGATACGCAGTATTTT
CASSADHFTDTQYF
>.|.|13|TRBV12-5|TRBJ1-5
TGTGCTAGTGGTTTGGGGGGTAGTCAGCCCCAGCATTTT
CASGLGGSQPQHF
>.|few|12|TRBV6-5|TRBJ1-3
TGTGCCAGCAGGTCGTCTGGAAACACCATATATTTT
CASRSSGNTIYF